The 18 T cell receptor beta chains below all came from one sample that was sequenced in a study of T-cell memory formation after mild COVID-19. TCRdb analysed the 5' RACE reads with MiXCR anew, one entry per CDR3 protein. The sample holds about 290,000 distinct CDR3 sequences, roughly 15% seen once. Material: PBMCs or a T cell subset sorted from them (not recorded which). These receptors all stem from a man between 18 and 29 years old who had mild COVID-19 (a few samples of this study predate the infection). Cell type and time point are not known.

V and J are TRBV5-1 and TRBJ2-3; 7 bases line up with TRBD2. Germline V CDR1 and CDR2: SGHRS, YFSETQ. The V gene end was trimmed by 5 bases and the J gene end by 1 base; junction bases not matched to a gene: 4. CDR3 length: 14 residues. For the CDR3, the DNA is TGCGCCAGCAGTATGCTAGCGGGCACAGATACGCAGTATTTT. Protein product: CASSMLAGTDTQYF.

Written as DNA, the CDR3 is TGCGCCAGCAGCCCGGGACAGGGCAGTACCTACGAGCAGTACGTC. It specifies CASSPGQGSTYEQYV. V usage is TRBV5-1 and J usage is TRBJ2-7, with 9 bases matching TRBD1. The CDR3 runs to 15 residues. Germline trimming cut 4 bases from V and 2 bases from J; bases unmatched to any gene: 7. Germline CDR1 reads SGHRS; CDR2 reads YFSETQ.

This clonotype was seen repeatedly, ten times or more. The DNA for the CDR3 is TGCAGTGCTGGGCGGATGGGGGATTTAGCCAAAAACATTCAGTACTTC. Encoded protein: CSAGRMGDLAKNIQYF. The chain has TRBV20-1 and TRBJ2-4; perhaps D is TRBD1 or TRBD2 (5 bases each). V was clipped by 5 bases and J by 0 bases, with 17 bases between them. The length of the CDR3 is 16 residues. Germline values: CDR1 DFQATT, CDR2 SNEGSKA (reference sequence).

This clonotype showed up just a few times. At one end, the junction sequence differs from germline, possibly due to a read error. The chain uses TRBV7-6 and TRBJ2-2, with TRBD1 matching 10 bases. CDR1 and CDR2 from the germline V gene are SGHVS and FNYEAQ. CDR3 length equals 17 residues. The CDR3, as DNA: TGTGCCAGCAGCCTAGCCGGGGACAGGGGAGGCACCGGGGAGCTGTTTTTT. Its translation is CASSLAGDRGGTGELFF.

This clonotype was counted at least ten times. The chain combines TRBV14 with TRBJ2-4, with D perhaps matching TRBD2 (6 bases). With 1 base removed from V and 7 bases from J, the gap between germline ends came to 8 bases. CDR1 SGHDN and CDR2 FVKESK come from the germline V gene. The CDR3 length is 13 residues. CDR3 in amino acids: CASSQGAGNIQYF. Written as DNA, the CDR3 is TGTGCCAGCAGCCAAGGCGCGGGGAACATTCAGTACTTC.

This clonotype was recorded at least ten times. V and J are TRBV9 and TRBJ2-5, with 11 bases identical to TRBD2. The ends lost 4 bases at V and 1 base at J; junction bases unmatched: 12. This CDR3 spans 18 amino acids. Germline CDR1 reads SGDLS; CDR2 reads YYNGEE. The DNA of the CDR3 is TGTGCCAGCAGCCTCAAACACGCTAGCGGGGGGTTCCAAGAGACCCAGTACTTC. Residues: CASSLKHASGGFQETQYF.

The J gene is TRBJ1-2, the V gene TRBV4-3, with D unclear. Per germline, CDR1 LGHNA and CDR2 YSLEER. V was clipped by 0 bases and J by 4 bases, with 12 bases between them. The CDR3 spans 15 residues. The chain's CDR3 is CASSQEGFRGYGYTF. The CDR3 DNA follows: TGCGCCAGCAGCCAAGAGGGTTTCCGCGGCTATGGCTACACCTTC.

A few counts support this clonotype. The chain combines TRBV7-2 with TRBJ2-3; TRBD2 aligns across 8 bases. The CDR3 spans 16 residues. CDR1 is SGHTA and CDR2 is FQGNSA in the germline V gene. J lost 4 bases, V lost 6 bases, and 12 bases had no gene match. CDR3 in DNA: TGTGCCAGCAGGCGAACCGGGACTAGGCTGCCAGATACGCAGTATTTT. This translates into CASRRTGTRLPDTQYF.

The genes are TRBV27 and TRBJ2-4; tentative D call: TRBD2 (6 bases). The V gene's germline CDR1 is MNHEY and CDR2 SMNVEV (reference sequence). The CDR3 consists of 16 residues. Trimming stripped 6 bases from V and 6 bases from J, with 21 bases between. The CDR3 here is CASSPPGWGVGNIQYF. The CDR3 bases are TGTGCCAGCAGCCCCCCGGGATGGGGGGTGGGAAACATTCAGTACTTC.

CDR3 residues: CSARIPVRRRPQETQYF. DNA of the CDR3: TGCAGTGCTAGGATCCCCGTCCGCAGGAGACCGCAAGAGACCCAGTACTTC. The V gene is TRBV20-1, the J gene TRBJ2-5; D not resolved. The CDR3 extends over 17 amino acids. CDR1 is DFQATT and CDR2 is SNEGSKA in the germline V gene (reference sequence). V gave up 3 bases and J gave up 2 bases, with 22 bases separating them.

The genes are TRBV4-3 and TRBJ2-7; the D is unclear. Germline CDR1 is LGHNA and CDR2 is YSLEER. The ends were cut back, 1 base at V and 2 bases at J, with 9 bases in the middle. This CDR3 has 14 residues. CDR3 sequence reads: CASSQAPGTYEQYF. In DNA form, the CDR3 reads TGCGCCAGCAGCCAAGCGCCCGGTACCTACGAGCAGTACTTC.

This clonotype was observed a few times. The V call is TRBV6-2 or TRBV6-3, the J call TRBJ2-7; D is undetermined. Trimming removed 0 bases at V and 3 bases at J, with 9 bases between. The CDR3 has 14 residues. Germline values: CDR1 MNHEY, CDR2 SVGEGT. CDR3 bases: TGTGCCAGCAGTTACTCCCTCGACGGCTACGAGCAGTACGTC. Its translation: CASSYSLDGYEQYV.

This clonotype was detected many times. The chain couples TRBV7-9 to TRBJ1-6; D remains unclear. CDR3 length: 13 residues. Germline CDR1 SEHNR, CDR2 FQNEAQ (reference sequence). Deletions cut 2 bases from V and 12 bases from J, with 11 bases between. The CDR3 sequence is CASSLPGSQPLHF. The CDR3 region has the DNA TGTGCCAGCAGCTTACCGGGGTCCCAACCCCTCCACTTT.

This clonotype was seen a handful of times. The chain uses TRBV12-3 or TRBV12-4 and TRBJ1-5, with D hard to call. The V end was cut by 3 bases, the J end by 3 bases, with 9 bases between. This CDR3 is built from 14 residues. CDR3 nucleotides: TGTGCCAGCAGTTTTGGGCCGATCAATCAGCCCCAGCATTTT. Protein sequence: CASSFGPINQPQHF.

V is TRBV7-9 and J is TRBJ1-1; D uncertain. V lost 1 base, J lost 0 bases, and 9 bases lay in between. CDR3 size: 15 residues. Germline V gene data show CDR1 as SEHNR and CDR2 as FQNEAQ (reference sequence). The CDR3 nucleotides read TGTGCCAGCAGCTTAGAAGGGCAGTTGAACACTGAAGCTTTCTTT. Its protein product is CASSLEGQLNTEAFF.

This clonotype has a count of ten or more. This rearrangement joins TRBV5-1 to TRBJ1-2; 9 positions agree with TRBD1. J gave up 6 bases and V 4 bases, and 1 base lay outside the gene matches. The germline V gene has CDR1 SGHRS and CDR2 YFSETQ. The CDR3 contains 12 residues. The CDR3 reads CASSRDRDGYTF. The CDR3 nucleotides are TGCGCCAGCAGCCGGGACAGGGATGGCTACACCTTC.

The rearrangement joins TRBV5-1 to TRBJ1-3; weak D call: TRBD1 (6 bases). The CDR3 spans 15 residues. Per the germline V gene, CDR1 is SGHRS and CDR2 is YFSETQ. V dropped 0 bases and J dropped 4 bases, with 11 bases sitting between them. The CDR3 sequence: CASSLDRGPGNTIYF. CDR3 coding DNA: TGCGCCAGCAGCTTGGACCGGGGGCCCGGAAACACCATATATTTT.

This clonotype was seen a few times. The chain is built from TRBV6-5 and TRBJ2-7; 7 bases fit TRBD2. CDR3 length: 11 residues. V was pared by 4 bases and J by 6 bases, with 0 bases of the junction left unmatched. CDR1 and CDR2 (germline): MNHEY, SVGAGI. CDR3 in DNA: TGTGCCAGCAGTTGGGGGGGCGAGCAGTACTTC. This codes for CASSWGGEQYF.